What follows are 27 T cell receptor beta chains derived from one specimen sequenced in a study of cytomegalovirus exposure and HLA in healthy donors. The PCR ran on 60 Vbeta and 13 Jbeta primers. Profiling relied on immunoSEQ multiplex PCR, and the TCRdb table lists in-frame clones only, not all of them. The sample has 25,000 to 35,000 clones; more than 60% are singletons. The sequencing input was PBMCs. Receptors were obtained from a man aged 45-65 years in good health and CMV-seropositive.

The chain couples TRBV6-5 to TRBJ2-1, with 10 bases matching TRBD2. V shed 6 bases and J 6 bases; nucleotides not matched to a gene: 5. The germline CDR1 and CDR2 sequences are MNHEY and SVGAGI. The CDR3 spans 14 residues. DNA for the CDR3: TGTGCCAGCAGAGACAGCGGGAGGGGCAATGAGCAGTTCTTC. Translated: CASRDSGRGNEQFF.

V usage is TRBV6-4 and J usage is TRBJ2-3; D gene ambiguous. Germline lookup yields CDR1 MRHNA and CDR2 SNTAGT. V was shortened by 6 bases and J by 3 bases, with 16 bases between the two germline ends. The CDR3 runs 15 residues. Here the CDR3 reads CASRNSDWPTDTQYF. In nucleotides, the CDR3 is TGTGCCAGCAGAAACTCAGACTGGCCGACAGATACGCAGTATTTT.

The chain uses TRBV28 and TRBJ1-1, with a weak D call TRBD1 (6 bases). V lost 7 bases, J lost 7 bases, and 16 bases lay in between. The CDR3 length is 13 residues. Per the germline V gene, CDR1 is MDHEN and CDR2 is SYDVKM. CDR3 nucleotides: TGTGCCAGCACCCAAGGGGGGGTGAGTGAAGCTTTCTTT. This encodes CASTQGGVSEAFF. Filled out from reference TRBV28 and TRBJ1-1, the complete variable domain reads DVKVTQSSRYLVKRTGEKVFLECVQDMDHENMFWYRQDPGLGLRLIYFSYDVKMKEKGDIPEGYSVSREKKERFSLILESASTNQTSMYLCASTQGGVSEAFFGQGTRLTVV.

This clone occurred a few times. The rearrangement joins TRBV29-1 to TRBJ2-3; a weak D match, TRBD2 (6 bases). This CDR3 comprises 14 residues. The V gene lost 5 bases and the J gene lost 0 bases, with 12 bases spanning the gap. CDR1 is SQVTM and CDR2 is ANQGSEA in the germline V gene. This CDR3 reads CSVMAGTSTDTQYF. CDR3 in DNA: TGCAGCGTTATGGCGGGGACTAGCACAGATACGCAGTATTTT.

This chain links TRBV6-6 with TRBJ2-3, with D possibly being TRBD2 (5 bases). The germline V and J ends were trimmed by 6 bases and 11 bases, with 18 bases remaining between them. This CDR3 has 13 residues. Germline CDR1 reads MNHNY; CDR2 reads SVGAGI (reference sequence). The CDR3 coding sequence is TGTGCCAGCAGACTCAGTACTAGATCGGTGCAGTATTTT. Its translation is CASRLSTRSVQYF.

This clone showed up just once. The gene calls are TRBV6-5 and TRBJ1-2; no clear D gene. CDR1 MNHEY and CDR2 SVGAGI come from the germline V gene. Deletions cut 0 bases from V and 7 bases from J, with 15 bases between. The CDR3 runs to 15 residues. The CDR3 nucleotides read TGTGCCAGCAGTTACTCGGCGGTCTATGTTGGTGGCTACACCTTC. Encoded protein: CASSYSAVYVGGYTF.

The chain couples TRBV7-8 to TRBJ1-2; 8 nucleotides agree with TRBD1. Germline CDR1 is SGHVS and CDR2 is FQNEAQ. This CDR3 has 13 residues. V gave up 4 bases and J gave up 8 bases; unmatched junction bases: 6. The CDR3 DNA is TGTGCCAGCAGCTCAGACAGGGGTCGCGGCTACACCTTC. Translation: CASSSDRGRGYTF.

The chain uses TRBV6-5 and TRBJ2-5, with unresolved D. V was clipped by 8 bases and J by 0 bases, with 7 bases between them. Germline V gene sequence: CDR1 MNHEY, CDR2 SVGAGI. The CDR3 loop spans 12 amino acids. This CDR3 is CASPADQETQYF. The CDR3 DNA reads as TGTGCCAGCCCCGCGGACCAAGAGACCCAGTACTTC.

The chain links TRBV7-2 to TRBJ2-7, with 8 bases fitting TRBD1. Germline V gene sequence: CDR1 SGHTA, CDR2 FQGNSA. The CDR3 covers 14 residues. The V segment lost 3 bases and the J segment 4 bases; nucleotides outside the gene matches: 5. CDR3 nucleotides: TGTGCCAGCAGCTTCCGGACAGGGCTTTACGAGCAGTACTTC. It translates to CASSFRTGLYEQYF.

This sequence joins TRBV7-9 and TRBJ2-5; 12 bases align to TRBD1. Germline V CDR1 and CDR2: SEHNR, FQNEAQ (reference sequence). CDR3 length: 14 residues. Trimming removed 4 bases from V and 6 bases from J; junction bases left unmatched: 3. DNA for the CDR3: TGTGCCAGCAGCTCCGGGACAGGGGGCCAGACCCAGTACTTC. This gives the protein CASSSGTGGQTQYF.

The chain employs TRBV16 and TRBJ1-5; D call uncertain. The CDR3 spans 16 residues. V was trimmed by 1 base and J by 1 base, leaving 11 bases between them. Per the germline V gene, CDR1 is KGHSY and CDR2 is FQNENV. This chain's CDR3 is CASSQFETRSNQPQHF. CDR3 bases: TGTGCCAGCAGCCAATTTGAGACACGAAGCAATCAGCCCCAGCATTTT.

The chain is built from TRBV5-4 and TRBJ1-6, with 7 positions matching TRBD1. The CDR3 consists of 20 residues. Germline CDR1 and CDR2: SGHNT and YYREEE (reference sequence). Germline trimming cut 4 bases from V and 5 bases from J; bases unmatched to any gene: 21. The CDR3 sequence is CASSLNMGQPTEINNSPLHF. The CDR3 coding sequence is TGTGCCAGCAGCCTTAATATGGGACAGCCTACCGAAATAAATAATTCACCCCTCCACTTT.

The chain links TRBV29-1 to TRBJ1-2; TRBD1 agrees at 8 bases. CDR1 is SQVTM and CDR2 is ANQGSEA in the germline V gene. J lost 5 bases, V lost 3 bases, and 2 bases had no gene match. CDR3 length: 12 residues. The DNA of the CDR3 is TGCAGCGTTGAGACAGGGGTGTATGGCTACACCTTC. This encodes CSVETGVYGYTF.

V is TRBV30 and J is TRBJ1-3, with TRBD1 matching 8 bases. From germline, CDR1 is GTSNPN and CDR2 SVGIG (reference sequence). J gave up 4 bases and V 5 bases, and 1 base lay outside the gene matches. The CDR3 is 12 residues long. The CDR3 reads CAWRTGGNTIYF. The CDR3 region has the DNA TGTGCCTGGCGGACAGGGGGAAACACCATATATTTT.

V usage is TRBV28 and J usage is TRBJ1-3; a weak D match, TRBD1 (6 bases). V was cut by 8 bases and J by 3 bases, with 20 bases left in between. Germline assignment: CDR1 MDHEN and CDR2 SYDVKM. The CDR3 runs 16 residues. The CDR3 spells CASGTRRGASGNTIYF. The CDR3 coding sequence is TGTGCCAGCGGGACACGGCGGGGGGCAAGTGGAAACACCATATATTTT.

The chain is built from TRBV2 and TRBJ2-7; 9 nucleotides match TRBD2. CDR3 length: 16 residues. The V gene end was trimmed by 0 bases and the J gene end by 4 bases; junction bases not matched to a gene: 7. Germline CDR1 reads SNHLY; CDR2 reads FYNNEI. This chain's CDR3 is CASSEAETSGDYEQYF. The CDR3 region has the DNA TGTGCCAGCAGTGAAGCGGAGACTAGCGGAGATTACGAGCAGTACTTC. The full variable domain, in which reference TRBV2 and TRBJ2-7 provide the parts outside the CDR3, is EPEVTQTPSHQVTQMGQEVILRCVPISNHLYFYWYRQILGQKVEFLVSFYNNEISEKSEIFDDQFSVERPDGSNFTLKIRSTKLEDSAMYFCASSEAETSGDYEQYFGPGTRLTVT.

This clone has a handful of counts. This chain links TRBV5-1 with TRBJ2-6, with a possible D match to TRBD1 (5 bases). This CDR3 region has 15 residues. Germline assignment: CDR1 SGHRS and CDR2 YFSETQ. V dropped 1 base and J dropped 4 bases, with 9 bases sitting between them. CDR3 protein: CASSLLGAGANVLTF. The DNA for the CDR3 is TGCGCCAGCAGCTTGCTAGGGGCCGGGGCCAACGTCCTGACTTTC.

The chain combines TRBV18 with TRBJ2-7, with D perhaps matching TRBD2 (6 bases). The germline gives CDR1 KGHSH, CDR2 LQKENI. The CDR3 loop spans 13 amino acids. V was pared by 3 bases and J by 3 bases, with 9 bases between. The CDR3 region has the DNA TGTGCCAGCTCACCTGCGGAGGGCTACGAGCAGTACTTC. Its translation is CASSPAEGYEQYF.

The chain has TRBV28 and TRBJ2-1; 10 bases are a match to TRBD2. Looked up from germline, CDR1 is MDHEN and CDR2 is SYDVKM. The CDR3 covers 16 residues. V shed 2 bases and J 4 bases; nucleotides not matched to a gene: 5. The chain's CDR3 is CASSLLTSGTYNEQFF. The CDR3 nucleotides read TGTGCCAGCAGTTTACTAACTAGCGGGACTTACAATGAGCAGTTCTTC.

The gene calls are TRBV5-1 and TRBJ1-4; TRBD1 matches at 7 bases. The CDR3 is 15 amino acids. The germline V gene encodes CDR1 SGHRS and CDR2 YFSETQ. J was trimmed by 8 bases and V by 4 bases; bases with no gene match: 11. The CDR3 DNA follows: TGCGCCAGCAGCCCCGAGGGGGCAGATGGAGAAAAACTGTTTTTT. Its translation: CASSPEGADGEKLFF.

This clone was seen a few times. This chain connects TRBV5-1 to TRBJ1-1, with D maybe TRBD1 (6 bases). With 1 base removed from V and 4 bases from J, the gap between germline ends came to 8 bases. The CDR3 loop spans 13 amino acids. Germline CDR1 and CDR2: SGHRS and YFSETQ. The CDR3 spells CASSLTGSTEAFF. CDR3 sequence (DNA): TGCGCCAGCAGCTTGACAGGGTCCACTGAAGCTTTCTTT. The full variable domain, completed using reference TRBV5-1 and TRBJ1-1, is KAGVTQTPRYLIKTRGQQVTLSCSPISGHRSVSWYQQTPGQGLQFLFEYFSETQRNKGNFPGRFSGRQFSNSRSEMNVSTLELGDSALYLCASSLTGSTEAFFGQGTRLTVV.

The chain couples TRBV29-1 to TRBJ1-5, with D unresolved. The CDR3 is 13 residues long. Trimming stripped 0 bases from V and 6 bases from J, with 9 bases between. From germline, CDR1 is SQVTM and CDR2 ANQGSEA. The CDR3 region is CSVEEPSGQPQHF. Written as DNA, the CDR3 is TGCAGCGTTGAAGAACCTTCGGGTCAGCCCCAGCATTTT.

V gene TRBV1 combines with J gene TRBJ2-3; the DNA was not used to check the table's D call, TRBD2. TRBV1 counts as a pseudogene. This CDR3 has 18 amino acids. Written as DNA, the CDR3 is TGCACCAGCACACAATCCGGGACTAGCGGGGGGCGGCCAGATACGCAGTATTTT. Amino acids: CTSTQSGTSGGRPDTQYF.

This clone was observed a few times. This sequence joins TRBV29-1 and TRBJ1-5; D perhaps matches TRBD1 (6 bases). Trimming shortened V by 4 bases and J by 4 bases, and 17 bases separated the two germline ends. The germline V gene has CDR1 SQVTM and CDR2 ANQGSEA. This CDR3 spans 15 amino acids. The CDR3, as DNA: TGCAGCGTTGCCCGGACAGTTTTAAAAAATCAGCCCCAGCATTTT. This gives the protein CSVARTVLKNQPQHF.

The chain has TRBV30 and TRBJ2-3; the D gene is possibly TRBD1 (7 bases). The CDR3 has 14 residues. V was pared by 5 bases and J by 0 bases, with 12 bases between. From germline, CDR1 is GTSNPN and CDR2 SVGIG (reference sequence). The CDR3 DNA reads TGTGCCTGGGCTCAGGGGGGAAGCACAGATACGCAGTATTTT. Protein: CAWAQGGSTDTQYF.

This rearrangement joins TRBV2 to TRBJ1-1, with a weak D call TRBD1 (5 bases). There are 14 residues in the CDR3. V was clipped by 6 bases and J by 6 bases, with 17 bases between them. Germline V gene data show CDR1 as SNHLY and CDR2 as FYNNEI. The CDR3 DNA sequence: TGTGCCAGCAGCCCTGGGGGGGAGGTCGCTGAAGCTTTCTTT. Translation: CASSPGGEVAEAFF.

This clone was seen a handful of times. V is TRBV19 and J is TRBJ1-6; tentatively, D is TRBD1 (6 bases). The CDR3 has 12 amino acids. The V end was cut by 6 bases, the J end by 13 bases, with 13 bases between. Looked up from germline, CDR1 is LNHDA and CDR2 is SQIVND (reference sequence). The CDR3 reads CASSETGRPLHF. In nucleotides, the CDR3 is TGTGCCAGTAGCGAGACAGGCCGGCCCCTCCACTTT.